The 3 T cell receptor beta chains given below trace back to one sample, sequenced in a study of chemoradiotherapy in HPV16-positive cancers (dated by TCRdb to between 2022 and 2023). Library preparation used the immunoSEQ multiplex PCR assay. What TCRdb holds here is the immuneACCESS table cut down to in-frame rearrangements. Part of the clones is not present; checked against another copy, under half of the missing clones reflect an unresolved V gene, and the others are unexplained. A total of 5,000 to 6,500 clones appear in this sample, 88% of them only once. Roughly 27% of the sample comes from the top ten. The sample consisted of blood, taken from a patient who underwent chemoradiotherapy. Source of these receptors: a human donor with HPV-associated anogenital cancer.

J is TRBJ2-6 and V is TRBV28; 8 bases match TRBD1. The CDR3 contains 16 residues. Per the germline V gene, CDR1 is MDHEN and CDR2 is SYDVKM. Trimming cost V 6 bases and J 4 bases; bases outside gene matches: 8. CDR3 protein: CASRSQGATGANVLTF. The CDR3 DNA reads TGTGCCAGCAGGTCGCAGGGGGCGACAGGGGCCAACGTCCTGACTTTC.

V and J are TRBV27 and TRBJ2-6; D gene uncertain. Trimming cost V 5 bases and J 0 bases, with 5 bases left between them. The V gene's germline CDR1 is MNHEY and CDR2 SMNVEV (reference sequence). There are 14 residues in the CDR3. The CDR3 reads CASSRSSGANVLTF. CDR3 sequence (DNA): TGTGCCAGCAGTCGATCCTCTGGGGCCAACGTCCTGACTTTC.

The rearrangement joins TRBV18 to TRBJ2-3, with no clear D. The ends were cut back, 2 bases at V and 2 bases at J, with 11 bases in the middle. This CDR3 has 15 residues. Germline V lookup: CDR1 KGHSH, CDR2 LQKENI. The CDR3 loop is CASSPVSLVTDTQYF. CDR3 DNA: TGTGCCAGCTCACCAGTATCTCTAGTCACAGATACGCAGTATTTT. The whole variable domain, remainder taken from reference TRBV18 and TRBJ2-3, is NAGVMQNPRHLVRRRGQEARLRCSPMKGHSHVYWYRQLPEEGLKFMVYLQKENIIDESGMPKERFSAEFPKEGPSILRIQQVVRGDSAAYFCASSPVSLVTDTQYFGPGTRLTVL.